This T cell receptor (beta chain) was profiled in a study of shared clonotypes between healthy human individuals. Sequencing was at deep level. Profiled with immunoSEQ multiplex PCR; TCRdb holds only in-frame clones, not every one. This repertoire shows about 510,000 clones, roughly 78% found once; its top ten account for around 13%. Every contributor of samples was a Caucasian grown-up residing in Nashville, Tennessee. Sequencing was done on a sample of PBMCs. The origin of this receptor is a woman between 35 and 50 years old in good health. Some clones in this sample may be carry-over from other donors' samples.

The CDR3: CASRPAGTGRTDTQYF. In DNA, the CDR3 is TGTGCCAGCAGACCCGCCGGGACAGGGCGCACAGATACGCAGTATTTT. The chain couples TRBV28 to TRBJ2-3, with TRBD1 identical over 9 bases. Trimming cost V 6 bases and J 1 base; bases outside gene matches: 8. The CDR3 spans 16 residues. The V gene's germline CDR1 is MDHEN and CDR2 SYDVKM.